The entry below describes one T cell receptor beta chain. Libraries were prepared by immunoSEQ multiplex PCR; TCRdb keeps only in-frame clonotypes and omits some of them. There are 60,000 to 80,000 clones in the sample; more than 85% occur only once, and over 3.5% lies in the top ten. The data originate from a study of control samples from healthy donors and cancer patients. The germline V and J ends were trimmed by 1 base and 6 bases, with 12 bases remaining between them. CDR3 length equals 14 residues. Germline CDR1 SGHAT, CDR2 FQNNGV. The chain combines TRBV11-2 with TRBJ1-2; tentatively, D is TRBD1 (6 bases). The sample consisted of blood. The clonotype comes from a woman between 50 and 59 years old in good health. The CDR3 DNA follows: TGTGCCAGCAGCTTAGGCACAGGGAGGAATGGCTACACCTTC. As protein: CASSLGTGRNGYTF.